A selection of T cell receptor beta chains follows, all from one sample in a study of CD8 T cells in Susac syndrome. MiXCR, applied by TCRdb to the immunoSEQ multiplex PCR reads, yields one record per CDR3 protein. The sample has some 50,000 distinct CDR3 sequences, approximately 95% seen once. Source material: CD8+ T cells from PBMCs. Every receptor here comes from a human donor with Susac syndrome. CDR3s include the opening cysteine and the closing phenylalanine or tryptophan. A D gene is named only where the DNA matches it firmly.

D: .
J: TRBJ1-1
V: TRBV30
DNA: TGTGCCTGGAGTCTGACAGGAGCCGGGGGTGAAGCTTTCTTT
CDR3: CAWSLTGAGGEAFF

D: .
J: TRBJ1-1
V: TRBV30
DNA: TGTGCCTACCAAGGCGTTTTCCCTGAAGCTTTCTTT
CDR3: CAYQGVFPEAFF

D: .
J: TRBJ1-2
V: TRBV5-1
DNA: TGCGCCAGCAGCTTGGCCCTGAGAGGAGCTAACTATGGCTACACCTTC
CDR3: CASSLALRGANYGYTF

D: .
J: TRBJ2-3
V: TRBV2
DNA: TGTGCCAGCAGCGGGGGGCCAACAGATACGCAGTATTTT
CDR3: CASSGGPTDTQYF

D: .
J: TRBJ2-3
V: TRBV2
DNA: TGTGCCAACGCGGCGGGCACAGATACGCAGTATTTT
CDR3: CANAAGTDTQYF

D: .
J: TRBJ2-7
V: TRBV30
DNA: TGTGCCTGGAGGGCCCGGACCTACGAGCAGTACTTC
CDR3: CAWRARTYEQYF

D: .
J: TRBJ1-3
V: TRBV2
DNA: TGTGCCAGCAGTGGGGATTCTGGAAACACCATATATTTT
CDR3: CASSGDSGNTIYF

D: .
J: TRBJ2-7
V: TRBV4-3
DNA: TGCGCCAGCAGCCAAGCTGAGGACGTCCCCTACGAGCAGTACTTC
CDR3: CASSQAEDVPYEQYF

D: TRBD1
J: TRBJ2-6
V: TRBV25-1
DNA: TGTGCCAGCCGGGACAGGGGGCGTGGGGCCAACGTCCTGACTTTC
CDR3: CASRDRGRGANVLTF

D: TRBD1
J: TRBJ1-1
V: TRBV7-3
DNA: TGTGCCAGCAGCTTACGTGTGGGACAGGGACCGAACACTGAAGCTTTCTTT
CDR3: CASSLRVGQGPNTEAFF

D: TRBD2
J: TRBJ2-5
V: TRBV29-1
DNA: TGCAGCGTTGTAGCGGGGGGGCCCCGGGAGACCCAGTACTTC
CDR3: CSVVAGGPRETQYF

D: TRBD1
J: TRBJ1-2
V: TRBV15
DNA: TGTGCCACCAGCATCGACAGGGGGTATGGCTACACCTTC
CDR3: CATSIDRGYGYTF

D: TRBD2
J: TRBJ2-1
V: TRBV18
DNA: TGTGCCAGCTCCCGCGGGACTAGCGGGGACTACAATGAGCAGTTCTTC
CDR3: CASSRGTSGDYNEQFF